These 9 T cell receptor beta chains were sequenced from one sample in a study of blood T cell repertoires in COVID-19 (dated by TCRdb to the early 2020s). The method behind the library was the immunoSEQ multiplex PCR assay. Entries here come from immuneACCESS through TCRdb and include only in-frame sequences with V and J called. Some clones fail to appear in such tables; in the studies checked, an unresolved V gene covers under half of the shortfall, and the cause of the remainder is unknown. Recorded for this sample are around 300,000 clones; 85% of them occurred a single time. Together, the top ten hold 2.5% of the sample. The source material was PBMCs or T cells enriched from blood (not recorded which). Receptors were obtained from a woman aged 45-60 years who had recovered from COVID-19.

Here the CDR3 reads CASSSTPRYEQYF. The CDR3 DNA reads as TGTGCCAGCAGCTCGACTCCTCGGTACGAGCAGTACTTC. The chain recombines TRBV5-4 with TRBJ2-7; no clear D gene. The V end was cut by 3 bases, the J end by 4 bases, with 11 bases between. Germline values: CDR1 SGHNT, CDR2 YYREEE (reference sequence). This CDR3 is 13 amino acids long.

The CDR3: CASSSLLGQGGGLSPVTEAFF. DNA for the CDR3: TGTGCCAGCAGCTCGCTATTGGGACAGGGAGGGGGATTGAGTCCGGTCACTGAAGCTTTCTTT. The J gene is TRBJ1-1, the V gene TRBV7-8; TRBD1 aligns across 9 bases. The J segment lost 4 bases and the V segment lost 4 bases, leaving 25 bases of the junction unmatched. This CDR3 has 21 amino acids. Germline CDR1 SGHVS, CDR2 FQNEAQ.

The chain recombines TRBV6-5 with TRBJ2-7; D perhaps matches TRBD1 (6 bases). V was cut by 6 bases and J by 6 bases, with 9 bases left in between. Per the germline V gene, CDR1 is MNHEY and CDR2 is SVGAGI. This CDR3 spans 11 amino acids. CDR3 protein: CASRTGFEQYF. The CDR3 nucleotides read TGTGCCAGCAGAACAGGGTTCGAGCAGTACTTC.

The V call is TRBV27, the J call TRBJ2-2; TRBD2 matches at 8 bases. The CDR3 totals 14 residues. Germline V gene sequence: CDR1 MNHEY, CDR2 SMNVEV (reference sequence). V was pared by 6 bases and J by 4 bases, with 4 bases of the junction left unmatched. The CDR3 protein is CASSHGTSTGELFF. The CDR3 DNA is TGTGCCAGCAGCCACGGGACTAGCACCGGGGAGCTGTTTTTT.

There are a few counts of this clone. This chain connects TRBV18 to TRBJ2-1; D may be TRBD2 (5 bases). The germline CDR1 and CDR2 sequences are KGHSH and LQKENI. Trimming took 8 bases from V and 10 from J, leaving 24 bases between them. This CDR3 is built from 15 residues. CDR3 sequence (DNA): TGTGCCAGCCTAACTAATACCGGACTTTCGAGCGAGCAGTTCTTC. The encoded protein is CASLTNTGLSSEQFF.

This chain joins TRBV7-2 and TRBJ1-4; D is undetermined. There are 15 residues in the CDR3. The V gene lost 5 bases and the J gene lost 5 bases, with 15 bases spanning the gap. Germline V gene sequence: CDR1 SGHTA, CDR2 FQGNSA. CDR3 sequence (DNA): TGTGCCAGCAGCGGGCGAAATCGGAGGAATGAAAAACTGTTTTTT. Its translation is CASSGRNRRNEKLFF.

V usage is TRBV7-6 and J usage is TRBJ2-2; 7 bases map to TRBD1. Germline-derived CDR1 and CDR2 are SGHVS and FNYEAQ. V dropped 5 bases and J dropped 0; count of bases not matched to a gene: 6. The CDR3 spans 16 residues. The DNA of the CDR3 is TGTGCCAGCAGCCCCCGGACAGGAACGAACACCGGGGAGCTGTTTTTT. This encodes CASSPRTGTNTGELFF.

The chain links TRBV15 to TRBJ1-2, with D possibly matching TRBD1 (5 bases). Deletions cut 4 bases from V and 2 bases from J, with 8 bases between. Germline V gives CDR1 LNHNV, CDR2 YYDKDF (reference sequence). There are 13 residues in the CDR3. Here the CDR3 reads CATSTGGNYGYTF. The CDR3 DNA reads as TGTGCCACCAGCACGGGGGGAAACTATGGCTACACCTTC.

Comments on this clone: Other DNA sequences in the same sample also yield this CDR3. This chain uses TRBV11-2 with TRBJ2-7, with 10 bases that match TRBD1. Germline V gene data show CDR1 as SGHAT and CDR2 as FQNNGV. The junction had 4 bases not matched to a gene; V was cut back by 5 bases and J by 0 bases. The CDR3 extends over 15 amino acids. The CDR3 sequence: CASSPRQGASYEQYF. CDR3 sequence (DNA): TGTGCCAGCAGCCCCAGACAGGGGGCCTCCTACGAGCAGTACTTC.